This T cell receptor (beta chain) was documented in a study of T cell responses to AZD1222 COVID-19 vaccine. Libraries were prepared by immunoSEQ multiplex PCR; TCRdb keeps only in-frame clonotypes and omits some of them. The sample carries 80,000 or so clones, 87% recorded once. This CDR3 is 13 amino acids long. Germline CDR1 and CDR2: KGHSH and LQKENI. Between the trimmed V and J ends, which lost 3 bases and 1 base, there was a span of 6 bases. Overall study results and limits: The breadth and depth of Spike-specific TCRs increased once two AZD1222 doses had been given.

This clone appeared once. Its antigen is not identified. The starting material was peripheral blood, obtained on day 0 of AZD1222 vaccination. The rearrangement uses TRBV18 and TRBJ1-2; D gene ambiguous. The origin of this receptor is an adult in good health. The CDR3 region is CASSPGDNYGYTF. CDR3 bases: TGTGCCAGCTCACCCGGGGATAACTATGGCTACACCTTC.